The rows below give T cell receptor beta chains drawn from one sample of a study of blood T cell repertoires in COVID-19. The table came from immunoSEQ multiplex PCR; TCRdb's copy has only in-frame clones and leaves some out. The sample records more than 30,000 clones, less than 85% being singletons. The sequenced material came from peripheral blood. The receptors stem from a woman aged 65 to 85 with acute or convalescent COVID-19. Each CDR3 is given with its conserved first and last residue. Each record gives: CDR3 length, D gene, V gene, J gene, clone size, CDR3 protein, CDR3 DNA. D genes are given only for firm matches. The listing skips clone size in some rows; elsewhere it reads once, few, many or a size class.

len: 15; d_gene: .; v_gene: TRBV7-9; j_gene: TRBJ2-1; abundance: .; CDR3aa: CASSFQGTPGDEQFF; CDR3nt: TGTGCCAGCAGCTTTCAAGGGACCCCGGGGGATGAGCAGTTCTTC
len: 16; d_gene: TRBD2; v_gene: TRBV9; j_gene: TRBJ2-3; abundance: .; CDR3aa: CASSVGLAGRTDTQYF; CDR3nt: TGTGCCAGCAGCGTAGGCCTAGCGGGGCGCACAGATACGCAGTATTTT
len: 18; d_gene: TRBD2; v_gene: TRBV4-1; j_gene: TRBJ2-1; abundance: .; CDR3aa: CASSQDPASGGFYNEQFF; CDR3nt: TGCGCCAGCAGCCAAGATCCGGCTAGCGGGGGATTTTACAATGAGCAGTTCTTC
len: 14; d_gene: .; v_gene: TRBV19; j_gene: TRBJ1-1; abundance: .; CDR3aa: CASSIGGLWTEAFF; CDR3nt: TGTGCCAGTAGTATCGGGGGACTTTGGACTGAAGCTTTCTTT
len: 16; d_gene: TRBD2; v_gene: TRBV19; j_gene: TRBJ2-1; abundance: .; CDR3aa: CASSILTSGRYNEQFF; CDR3nt: TGTGCCAGTAGTATCCTGACTAGCGGGAGATACAATGAGCAGTTCTTC
len: 14; d_gene: TRBD1; v_gene: TRBV5-1; j_gene: TRBJ2-7; abundance: .; CDR3aa: CASSLLQGIHEQYF; CDR3nt: TGCGCCAGCAGCTTGTTACAGGGGATCCACGAGCAGTACTTC
len: 13; d_gene: .; v_gene: TRBV6-1; j_gene: TRBJ1-1; abundance: .; CDR3aa: CASSELRNTEAFF; CDR3nt: TGTGCCAGCAGTGAACTGCGGAACACTGAAGCTTTCTTT
len: 15; d_gene: TRBD1; v_gene: TRBV6-5; j_gene: TRBJ1-2; abundance: few; CDR3aa: CASSSGTGAGYGYTF; CDR3nt: TGTGCCAGCAGTTCCGGGACAGGGGCGGGCTATGGCTACACCTTC
len: 10; d_gene: .; v_gene: TRBV20-1; j_gene: TRBJ2-5; abundance: once; CDR3aa: CSARRETQYF; CDR3nt: TGCAGTGCGAGACGAGAGACCCAGTACTTC
len: 15; d_gene: .; v_gene: TRBV9; j_gene: TRBJ1-5; abundance: once; CDR3aa: CASSGGMYSNQPQHF; CDR3nt: TGTGCCAGCAGCGGCGGGATGTATAGCAATCAGCCCCAGCATTTT
len: 16; d_gene: TRBD1; v_gene: TRBV3-1/TRBV3-2; j_gene: TRBJ2-7; abundance: .; CDR3aa: CASSQYGQGEGYEQYF; CDR3nt: TGTGCCAGCAGCCAATATGGACAGGGGGAGGGCTACGAGCAGTACTTC
len: 14; d_gene: .; v_gene: TRBV5-6; j_gene: TRBJ2-7; abundance: .; CDR3aa: CASSLMGRGYEQYF; CDR3nt: TGTGCCAGCAGCTTGATGGGCAGGGGTTACGAGCAGTACTTC
len: 12; d_gene: .; v_gene: TRBV9; j_gene: TRBJ2-7; abundance: .; CDR3aa: CASSGAAYEQYF; CDR3nt: TGTGCCAGCAGCGGGGCAGCCTACGAGCAGTACTTC
len: 14; d_gene: .; v_gene: TRBV15; j_gene: TRBJ2-1; abundance: .; CDR3aa: CATGTRSSYNEQFF; CDR3nt: TGTGCCACTGGGACTCGTAGCTCCTACAATGAGCAGTTCTTC
len: 13; d_gene: TRBD2; v_gene: TRBV11-2; j_gene: TRBJ2-3; abundance: .; CDR3aa: CASGLAGSDTQYF; CDR3nt: TGTGCCAGCGGTTTAGCGGGGTCAGATACGCAGTATTTT
len: 11; d_gene: TRBD1; v_gene: TRBV6-6; j_gene: TRBJ1-5; abundance: .; CDR3aa: CASRQGDLQHF; CDR3nt: TGTGCCAGCAGACAGGGGGATCTCCAGCATTTT
len: 13; d_gene: TRBD1; v_gene: TRBV19; j_gene: TRBJ2-3; abundance: few; CDR3aa: CASSNWTGDTQYF; CDR3nt: TGTGCCAGTAGTAACTGGACAGGGGATACGCAGTATTTT
len: 13; d_gene: .; v_gene: TRBV6-5; j_gene: TRBJ1-2; abundance: few; CDR3aa: CASSRGAEYGYTF; CDR3nt: TGTGCCAGCAGTCGGGGGGCAGAGTATGGCTACACCTTC
len: 16; d_gene: TRBD2; v_gene: TRBV6-1; j_gene: TRBJ2-7; abundance: .; CDR3aa: CASSQGLAGPSYEQYF; CDR3nt: TGTGCCAGCAGTCAAGGACTAGCGGGACCTTCCTACGAGCAGTACTTC
len: 16; d_gene: TRBD1; v_gene: TRBV3-1/TRBV3-2; j_gene: TRBJ2-7; abundance: .; CDR3aa: CASSRGTGGNSYEQYF; CDR3nt: TGTGCCAGCAGCCGAGGGACAGGGGGGAACTCCTACGAGCAGTACTTC
len: 16; d_gene: .; v_gene: TRBV7-2; j_gene: TRBJ2-3; abundance: .; CDR3aa: CASSPVGWRAIDTQYF; CDR3nt: TGTGCCAGCAGCCCCGTAGGGTGGCGGGCAATAGATACGCAGTATTTT
len: 13; d_gene: .; v_gene: TRBV6-5; j_gene: TRBJ1-2; abundance: .; CDR3aa: CASSQDGGDGYTF; CDR3nt: TGTGCCAGCAGCCAGGACGGGGGGGATGGCTACACCTTC
len: 15; d_gene: .; v_gene: TRBV3-1/TRBV3-2; j_gene: TRBJ2-1; abundance: .; CDR3aa: CASSQEASVNNEQFF; CDR3nt: TGTGCCAGCAGCCAAGAGGCTAGCGTAAACAATGAGCAGTTCTTC
len: 16; d_gene: .; v_gene: TRBV15; j_gene: TRBJ2-1; abundance: few; CDR3aa: CATSRGLSDSYNEQFF; CDR3nt: TGTGCCACCAGCAGAGGTCTAAGTGACTCCTACAATGAGCAGTTCTTC
len: 16; d_gene: .; v_gene: TRBV3-1/TRBV3-2; j_gene: TRBJ1-3; abundance: .; CDR3aa: CASSRQQGRAGNTIYF; CDR3nt: TGTGCCAGCAGCCGCCAACAGGGCAGGGCCGGAAACACCATATATTTT
len: 17; d_gene: TRBD1; v_gene: TRBV3-1/TRBV3-2; j_gene: TRBJ2-7; abundance: .; CDR3aa: CASSQAAVGTGAYEQYF; CDR3nt: TGTGCCAGCAGCCAAGCGGCAGTCGGGACAGGGGCCTACGAGCAGTACTTC
len: 12; d_gene: .; v_gene: TRBV12-5; j_gene: TRBJ1-5; abundance: .; CDR3aa: CASGSQGWPQHF; CDR3nt: TGTGCTAGTGGTTCCCAGGGATGGCCCCAGCATTTT
len: 15; d_gene: .; v_gene: TRBV14; j_gene: TRBJ1-2; abundance: .; CDR3aa: CASSQDPWGGRGYTF; CDR3nt: TGTGCCAGCAGCCAAGATCCCTGGGGGGGAAGAGGCTACACCTTC
len: 14; d_gene: .; v_gene: TRBV2; j_gene: TRBJ2-7; abundance: .; CDR3aa: CASKGDGPLYEQYF; CDR3nt: TGTGCCAGCAAGGGGGACGGCCCCCTCTACGAGCAGTACTTC
len: 15; d_gene: .; v_gene: TRBV5-6; j_gene: TRBJ1-5; abundance: .; CDR3aa: CASSRYIAGKQPQHF; CDR3nt: TGTGCCAGCAGCCGATATATTGCGGGGAAGCAGCCCCAGCATTTT
len: 15; d_gene: .; v_gene: TRBV11-2; j_gene: TRBJ2-1; abundance: .; CDR3aa: CASSLEGEFYNEQFF; CDR3nt: TGTGCCAGCAGCTTAGAAGGGGAATTCTACAATGAGCAGTTCTTC
len: 14; d_gene: TRBD1; v_gene: TRBV29-1; j_gene: TRBJ1-1; abundance: .; CDR3aa: CSVDQGDSGTEAFF; CDR3nt: TGCAGCGTGGACCAAGGGGACAGTGGAACTGAAGCTTTCTTT
len: 14; d_gene: .; v_gene: TRBV3-1/TRBV3-2; j_gene: TRBJ2-3; abundance: .; CDR3aa: CASSRLDSTDTQYF; CDR3nt: TGTGCCAGCAGCCGTCTAGATAGCACAGATACGCAGTATTTT
len: 15; d_gene: TRBD1; v_gene: TRBV6-1; j_gene: TRBJ1-5; abundance: .; CDR3aa: CASSEGQGNNQPQHF; CDR3nt: TGTGCCAGCAGTGAAGGACAGGGGAACAATCAGCCCCAGCATTTT
len: 16; d_gene: TRBD2; v_gene: TRBV5-1; j_gene: TRBJ2-1; abundance: .; CDR3aa: CASSTISGRPYNEQFF; CDR3nt: TGCGCCAGCAGCACCATTAGCGGGAGACCTTACAATGAGCAGTTCTTC
len: 14; d_gene: TRBD2; v_gene: TRBV10-3; j_gene: TRBJ2-2; abundance: .; CDR3aa: CAIRLTSGTGELFF; CDR3nt: TGTGCCATCAGACTTACTAGCGGCACCGGGGAGCTGTTTTTT
len: 19; d_gene: TRBD1; v_gene: TRBV6-2/TRBV6-3; j_gene: TRBJ2-3; abundance: .; CDR3aa: CASSPAINSGTGIPDTQYF; CDR3nt: TGTGCCAGCAGTCCCGCTATAAACTCCGGGACAGGGATCCCAGATACGCAGTATTTT
len: 21; d_gene: TRBD2; v_gene: TRBV28; j_gene: TRBJ2-1; abundance: .; CDR3aa: CASSFSPRLAGGPGSYNEQFF; CDR3nt: TGTGCCAGCAGTTTTTCCCCCCGACTAGCGGGAGGGCCGGGATCCTACAATGAGCAGTTCTTC
len: 13; d_gene: .; v_gene: TRBV5-1; j_gene: TRBJ2-2; abundance: .; CDR3aa: CASSQTNTGELFF; CDR3nt: TGCGCCAGCAGCCAAACGAACACCGGGGAGCTGTTTTTT
len: 10; d_gene: .; v_gene: TRBV29-1; j_gene: TRBJ1-2; abundance: few; CDR3aa: CSVGQNGYTF; CDR3nt: TGCAGCGTTGGACAAAATGGCTACACCTTC
len: 14; d_gene: .; v_gene: TRBV5-6; j_gene: TRBJ1-5; abundance: medium-sized; CDR3aa: CASSLAGAHPPQHF; CDR3nt: TGTGCCAGCAGCTTGGCCGGAGCCCATCCGCCCCAGCATTTT
len: 17; d_gene: TRBD2; v_gene: TRBV28; j_gene: TRBJ2-3; abundance: .; CDR3aa: CASSLYVVAGGTDTQYF; CDR3nt: TGTGCCAGCAGTTTATATGTTGTGGCGGGAGGTACGGATACGCAGTATTTT
len: 16; d_gene: TRBD1; v_gene: TRBV6-5; j_gene: TRBJ1-1; abundance: .; CDR3aa: CASSYAGTGGNTEAFF; CDR3nt: TGTGCCAGCAGTTACGCTGGGACAGGGGGGAACACTGAAGCTTTCTTT
len: 12; d_gene: .; v_gene: TRBV19; j_gene: TRBJ1-6; abundance: .; CDR3aa: CASTQYNSPLHF; CDR3nt: TGTGCCAGTACGCAGTATAATTCACCCCTCCACTTT
len: 13; d_gene: .; v_gene: TRBV29-1; j_gene: TRBJ2-3; abundance: few; CDR3aa: CSVGGGSGDTQYF; CDR3nt: TGCAGCGTTGGAGGTGGGAGTGGAGATACGCAGTATTTT